These 15 T cell receptor beta chains were sequenced from one sample in a study of T cell responses to AZD1222 COVID-19 vaccine. The repertoire was sequenced with immunoSEQ multiplex PCR; TCRdb's copy has only in-frame clones and lacks some. Of 150,000 or so clones in the sample, roughly 90% were seen once. The sequencing here drew on peripheral blood, taken on day 0 of AZD1222 vaccination. Receptor source: an adult in good health.

The gene calls are TRBV28 and TRBJ1-2; the D gene is possibly TRBD1 (6 bases). The germline gives CDR1 MDHEN, CDR2 SYDVKM. Between the trimmed V and J ends, which lost 3 bases and 8 bases, there was a span of 19 bases. This CDR3 is built from 15 residues. The CDR3 protein is CASSFSSWGAWGYTF. The CDR3 DNA follows: TGTGCCAGCAGTTTTTCGTCGTGGGGGGCGTGGGGCTACACCTTC.

The rearrangement joins TRBV27 to TRBJ2-1, with 14 bases lining up with TRBD2. The CDR3 is 15 amino acids. Germline CDR1 MNHEY, CDR2 SMNVEV (reference sequence). V trimming: 10 bases; J trimming: 3 bases; junction bases outside the gene matches: 5. The CDR3 sequence: CATGTSGSLYNEQFF. CDR3 nucleotides: TGTGCCACCGGGACTAGCGGGAGTCTCTACAATGAGCAGTTCTTC.

The chain carries TRBV28 and TRBJ2-1, with TRBD1 as a possible D gene (6 bases). V was cut by 7 bases and J by 3 bases, with 7 bases left in between. The CDR3 is made up of 12 amino acids. The germline V gene encodes CDR1 MDHEN and CDR2 SYDVKM. As DNA, the CDR3 is TGTGCCAGCACGACAGGCTACAATGAGCAGTTCTTC. This codes for CASTTGYNEQFF.

The chain carries TRBV7-9 and TRBJ2-1; D not resolved. Per the germline V gene, CDR1 is SEHNR and CDR2 is FQNEAQ (reference sequence). V dropped 3 bases and J dropped 8 bases, with 14 bases sitting between them. There are 14 residues in the CDR3. CDR3: CASSLVSRPHEQFF. DNA for the CDR3: TGTGCCAGCAGCTTGGTCTCCCGGCCACATGAGCAGTTCTTC.

The chain combines TRBV23-1 with TRBJ2-7, with a possible D match to TRBD2 (5 bases). TRBV23-1 qualifies as an ORF whose function is uncertain. The CDR3 totals 12 residues. Trimming took 4 bases from V and 3 from J, leaving 7 bases between them. The CDR3 nucleotides are TGCGCCAGCAGTCGCCGGGACTACGAGCAGTACTTC. Its protein product is CASSRRDYEQYF.

In this sample, this clone turned up once. The chain has TRBV2 and TRBJ2-1, with 10 bases fitting TRBD2. The ends lost 6 bases at V and 0 bases at J; junction bases unmatched: 5. The CDR3 loop spans 16 amino acids. CDR1 and CDR2 (germline): SNHLY, FYNNEI. As DNA, the CDR3 is TGTGCCAGCAGGGGAGCGGGAGGGAGCTCCTACAATGAGCAGTTCTTC. Its protein product is CASRGAGGSSYNEQFF.

This chain uses TRBV19 with TRBJ2-3, with D uncertain. In germline, CDR1 is LNHDA, CDR2 SQIVND (reference sequence). The V end was cut by 10 bases, the J end by 2 bases, with 19 bases between. The CDR3 covers 15 residues. In nucleotides, the CDR3 is TGTGCCACAGCCCTCCCCTTGGGCGACACAGATACGCAGTATTTT. Protein sequence: CATALPLGDTDTQYF.

The V gene is TRBV25-1, the J gene TRBJ2-3, with D possibly matching TRBD2 (6 bases). V lost 5 bases to trimming and J lost 6 bases, with 15 bases between them. CDR1 MGHDK and CDR2 SYGVNS come from the germline V gene. The CDR3 is made up of 14 amino acids. The CDR3 DNA reads TGTGCCAGCAGTCTGAACACTGGAGGGGATACGCAGTATTTT. Protein sequence: CASSLNTGGDTQYF.

The chain recombines TRBV7-8 with TRBJ2-7; 7 positions match TRBD2. Per the germline V gene, CDR1 is SGHVS and CDR2 is FQNEAQ. J was trimmed by 3 bases and V by 0 bases; bases with no gene match: 14. The CDR3 runs 18 residues. CDR3 sequence (DNA): TGTGCCAGCAGCTTAGCGAAGAAGGGCGCGGGAGAGTTCTACGAGCAGTACTTC. Translation gives CASSLAKKGAGEFYEQYF.

The chain uses TRBV7-2 and TRBJ2-2, with D maybe TRBD1 (6 bases). The CDR3 contains 13 residues. Trimming removed 3 bases from V and 11 bases from J, with 13 bases in between. Per the germline V gene, CDR1 is SGHTA and CDR2 is FQGNSA. The CDR3 protein is CASSFYPGQELFF. CDR3 bases: TGTGCCAGCAGCTTTTATCCGGGACAAGAGCTGTTTTTT. The full variable domain, in which reference TRBV7-2 and TRBJ2-2 provide the parts outside the CDR3, is GAGVSQSPSNKVTEKGKDVELRCDPISGHTALYWYRQSLGQGLEFLIYFQGNSAPDKSGLPSDRFSAERTGGSVSTLTIQRTQQEDSAVYLCASSFYPGQELFFGEGSRLTVL.

This chain joins TRBV29-1 and TRBJ2-5, with a weak D call TRBD2 (6 bases). Per germline, CDR1 SQVTM and CDR2 ANQGSEA. The CDR3 totals 13 residues. V was trimmed by 3 bases and J by 2 bases, leaving 10 bases between them. Written as DNA, the CDR3 is TGCAGCGTTGATGGGGGGTCGCAAGAGACCCAGTACTTC. It codes for CSVDGGSQETQYF.

This chain connects TRBV27 to TRBJ2-3; D gene uncertain. Germline V lookup: CDR1 MNHEY, CDR2 SMNVEV (reference sequence). V was pared by 2 bases and J by 8 bases, with 14 bases between. This CDR3 contains 14 residues. CDR3 DNA sequence: TGTGCCAGCAGTTTAACCCGTCCACCCCTTACGCAGTATTTT. This encodes CASSLTRPPLTQYF.

CDR3 bases: TGTGCCAGTAGTATCTGGGGGAGACCCCTCCACTTT. It translates to CASSIWGRPLHF. This sequence joins TRBV19 and TRBJ1-6, with D tentatively TRBD1 (5 bases). Trimming removed 3 bases from V and 12 bases from J, with 9 bases in between. Germline V CDR1 and CDR2: LNHDA, SQIVND (reference sequence). The CDR3 is 12 amino acids.

The V call is TRBV6-5, the J call TRBJ1-2, with D unresolved. The CDR3 has 16 residues. V shed 4 bases and J shed 0 bases, with 15 bases lying between them. Germline assignment: CDR1 MNHEY and CDR2 SVGAGI. CDR3 sequence reads: CASSSPREIANYGYTF. The DNA for the CDR3 is TGTGCCAGCAGTTCCCCTAGGGAGATAGCTAACTATGGCTACACCTTC.

The gene calls are TRBV27 and TRBJ1-2; 7 bases agree with TRBD1. In germline, CDR1 is MNHEY, CDR2 SMNVEV (reference sequence). The CDR3 loop spans 14 amino acids. The ends lost 6 bases at V and 5 bases at J; junction bases unmatched: 9. For the CDR3, the DNA is TGTGCCAGCAGGGAGACAGGGATGGGGTATGGCTACACCTTC. It translates to CASRETGMGYGYTF.